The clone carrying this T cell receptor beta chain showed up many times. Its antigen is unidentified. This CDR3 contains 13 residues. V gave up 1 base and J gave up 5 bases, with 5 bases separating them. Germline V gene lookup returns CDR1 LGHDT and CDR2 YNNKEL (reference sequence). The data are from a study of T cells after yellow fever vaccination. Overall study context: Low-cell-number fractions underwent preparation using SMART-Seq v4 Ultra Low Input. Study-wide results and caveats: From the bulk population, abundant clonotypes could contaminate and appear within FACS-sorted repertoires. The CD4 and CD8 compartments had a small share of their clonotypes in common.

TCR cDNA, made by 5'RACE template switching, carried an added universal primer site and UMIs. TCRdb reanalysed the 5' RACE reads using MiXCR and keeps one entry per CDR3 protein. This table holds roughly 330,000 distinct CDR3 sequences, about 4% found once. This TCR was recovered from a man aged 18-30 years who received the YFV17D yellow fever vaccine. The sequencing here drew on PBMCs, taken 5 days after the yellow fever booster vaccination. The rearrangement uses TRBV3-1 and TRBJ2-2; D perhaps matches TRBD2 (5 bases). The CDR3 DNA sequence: TGTGCCAGCAGCCAAGGAGGGACCGGGGAGCTGTTTTTT. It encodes CASSQGGTGELFF. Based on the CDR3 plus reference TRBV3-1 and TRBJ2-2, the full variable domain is DTAVSQTPKYLVTQMGNDKSIKCEQNLGHDTMYWYKQDSKKFLKIMFSYNNKELIINETVPNRFSPKSPDKAHLNLHINSLELGDSAVYFCASSQGGTGELFFGEGSRLTVL.